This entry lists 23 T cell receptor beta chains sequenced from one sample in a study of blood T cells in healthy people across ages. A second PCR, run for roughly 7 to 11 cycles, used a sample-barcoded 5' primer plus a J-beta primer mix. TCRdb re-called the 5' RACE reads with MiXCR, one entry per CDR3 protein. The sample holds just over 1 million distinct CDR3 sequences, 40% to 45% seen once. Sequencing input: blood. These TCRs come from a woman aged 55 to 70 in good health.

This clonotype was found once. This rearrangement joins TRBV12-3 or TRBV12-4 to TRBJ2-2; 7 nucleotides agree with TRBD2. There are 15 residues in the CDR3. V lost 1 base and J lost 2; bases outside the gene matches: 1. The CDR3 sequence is CASSLGTSNTGELFF. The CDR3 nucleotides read TGTGCCAGCAGTTTAGGGACTAGTAACACCGGGGAGCTGTTTTTT.

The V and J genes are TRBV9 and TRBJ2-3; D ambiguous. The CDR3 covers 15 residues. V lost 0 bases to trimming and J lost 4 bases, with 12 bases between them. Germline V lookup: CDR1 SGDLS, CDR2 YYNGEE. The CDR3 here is CASSVAGKGPDTQYF. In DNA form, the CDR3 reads TGTGCCAGCAGCGTAGCGGGCAAGGGCCCAGATACGCAGTATTTT.

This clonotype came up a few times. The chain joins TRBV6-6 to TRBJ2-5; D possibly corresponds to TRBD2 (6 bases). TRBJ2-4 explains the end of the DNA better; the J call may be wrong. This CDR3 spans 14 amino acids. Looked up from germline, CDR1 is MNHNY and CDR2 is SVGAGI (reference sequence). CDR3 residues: CASSYGSGGNIQYF. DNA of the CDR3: TGTGCCAGCAGTTACGGTAGCGGTGGAAACATTCAGTACTTC.

The CDR3 bases are TGTGCCAGCAGCCAAGCTCGGGGGCTCAAGTCTGGGGCCAACGTCCTGACTTTC. Protein product: CASSQARGLKSGANVLTF. V gene TRBV14 combines with J gene TRBJ2-6; D is possibly TRBD1 or TRBD2 (6 bases each). The ends were cut back, 1 base at V and 1 base at J, with 14 bases in the middle. From germline, CDR1 is SGHDN and CDR2 FVKESK. This CDR3 spans 18 amino acids.

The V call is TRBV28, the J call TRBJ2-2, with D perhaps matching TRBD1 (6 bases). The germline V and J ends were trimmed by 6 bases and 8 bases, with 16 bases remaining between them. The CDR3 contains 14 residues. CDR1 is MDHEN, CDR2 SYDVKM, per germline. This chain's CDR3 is CASRLRQGRGELFF. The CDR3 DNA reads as TGTGCCAGCAGACTCCGTCAGGGGCGGGGGGAGCTGTTTTTT.

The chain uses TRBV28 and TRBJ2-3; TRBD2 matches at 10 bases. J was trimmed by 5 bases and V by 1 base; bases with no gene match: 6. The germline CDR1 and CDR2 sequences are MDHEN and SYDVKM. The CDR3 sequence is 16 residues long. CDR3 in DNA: TGTGCCAGCAGTTTATCAGGGCTAGCGGGAGAAGATACGCAGTATTTT. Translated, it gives CASSLSGLAGEDTQYF.

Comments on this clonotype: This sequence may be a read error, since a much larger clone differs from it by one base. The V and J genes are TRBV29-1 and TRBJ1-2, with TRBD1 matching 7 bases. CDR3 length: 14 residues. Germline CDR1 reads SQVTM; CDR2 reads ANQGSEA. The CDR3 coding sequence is TGCAGCGTTGAAGGGCCAGGGGGAATAGGTGGCTGCACCTTC. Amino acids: CSVEGPGGIGGCTF.

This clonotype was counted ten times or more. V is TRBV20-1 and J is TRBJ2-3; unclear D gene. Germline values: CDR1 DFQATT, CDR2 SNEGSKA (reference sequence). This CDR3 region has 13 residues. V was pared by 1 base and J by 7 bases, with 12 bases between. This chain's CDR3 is CSARGALEYTQYF. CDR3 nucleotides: TGCAGTGCTAGAGGCGCGCTGGAGTATACGCAGTATTTT.

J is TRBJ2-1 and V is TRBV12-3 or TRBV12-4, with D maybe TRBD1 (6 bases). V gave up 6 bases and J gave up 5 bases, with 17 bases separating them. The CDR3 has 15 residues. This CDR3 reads CASSLRGSPDNEQFF. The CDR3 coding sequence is TGTGCCAGCAGCTTGAGGGGGTCCCCCGACAATGAGCAGTTCTTC.

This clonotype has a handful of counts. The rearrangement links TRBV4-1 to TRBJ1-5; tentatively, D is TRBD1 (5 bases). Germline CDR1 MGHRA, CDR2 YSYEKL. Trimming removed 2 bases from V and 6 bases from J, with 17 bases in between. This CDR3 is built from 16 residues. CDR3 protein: CASSQPPAGGGQPQHF. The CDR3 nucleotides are TGCGCCAGCAGCCAACCTCCGGCGGGGGGGGGTCAGCCCCAGCATTTT.

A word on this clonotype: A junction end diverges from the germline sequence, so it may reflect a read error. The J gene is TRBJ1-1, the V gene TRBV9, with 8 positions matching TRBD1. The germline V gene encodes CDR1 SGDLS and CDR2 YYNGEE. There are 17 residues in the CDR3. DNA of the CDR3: TGTGCCGGCAGCGTAGGCCGGACAGGGCGAGAGGACACTGAAGCTTTCTTT. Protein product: CAGSVGRTGREDTEAFF. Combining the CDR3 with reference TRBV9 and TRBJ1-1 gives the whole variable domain DSGVTQTPKHLITATGQRVTLRCSPRSGDLSVYWYQQSLDQGLQFLIQYYNGEERAKGNILERFSAQQFPDLHSELNLSSLELGDSALYFCAGSVGRTGREDTEAFFGQGTRLTVV.

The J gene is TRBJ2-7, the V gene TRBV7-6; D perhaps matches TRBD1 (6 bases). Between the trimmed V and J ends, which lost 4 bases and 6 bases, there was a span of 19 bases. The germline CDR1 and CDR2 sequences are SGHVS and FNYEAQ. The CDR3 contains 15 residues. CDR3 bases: TGTGCCAGCAGCTCGCAAGAGGGGGTATTTAGCGAGCAGTACTTC. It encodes CASSSQEGVFSEQYF.

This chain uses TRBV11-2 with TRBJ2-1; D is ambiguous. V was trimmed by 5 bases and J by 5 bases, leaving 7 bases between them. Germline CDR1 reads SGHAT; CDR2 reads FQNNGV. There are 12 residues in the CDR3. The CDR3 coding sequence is TGTGCCAGCAGCAGAGTAAACAATGAGCAGTTCTTC. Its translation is CASSRVNNEQFF.

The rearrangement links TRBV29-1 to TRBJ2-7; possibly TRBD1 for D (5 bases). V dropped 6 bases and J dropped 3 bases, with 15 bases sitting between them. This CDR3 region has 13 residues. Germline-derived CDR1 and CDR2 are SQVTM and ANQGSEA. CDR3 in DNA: TGCAGCGTAGACAGCCTAAGCTTCTACGAGCAGTACTTC. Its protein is CSVDSLSFYEQYF.

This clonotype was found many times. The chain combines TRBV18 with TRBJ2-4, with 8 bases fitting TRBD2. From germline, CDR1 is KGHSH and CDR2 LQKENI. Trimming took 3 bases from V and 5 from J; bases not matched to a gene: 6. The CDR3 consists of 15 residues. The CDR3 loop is CASSPVAGGQNIQYF. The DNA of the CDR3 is TGTGCCAGCTCACCTGTGGCGGGAGGACAAAACATTCAGTACTTC.

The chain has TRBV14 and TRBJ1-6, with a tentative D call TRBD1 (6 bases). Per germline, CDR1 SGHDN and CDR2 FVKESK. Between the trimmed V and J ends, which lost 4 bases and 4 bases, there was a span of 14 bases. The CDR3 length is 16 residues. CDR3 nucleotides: TGTGCCAGCAGCCTTCACCGGGACACTTATAATTCACCCCTCCACTTT. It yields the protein CASSLHRDTYNSPLHF.

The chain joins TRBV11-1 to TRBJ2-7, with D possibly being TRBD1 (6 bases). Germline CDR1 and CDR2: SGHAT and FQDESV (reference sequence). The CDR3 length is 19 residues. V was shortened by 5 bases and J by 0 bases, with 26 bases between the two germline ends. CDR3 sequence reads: CASSPNPIETRGGSYEQYF. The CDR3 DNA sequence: TGTGCCAGCAGCCCTAACCCTATAGAGACAAGAGGGGGCTCCTACGAGCAGTACTTC.

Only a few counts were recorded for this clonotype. CDR3: CASRTVRVDNEQFF. The CDR3 DNA reads as TGCGCCAGCAGGACAGTCAGGGTCGACAATGAGCAGTTCTTC. V gene TRBV4-1 combines with J gene TRBJ2-1; TRBD1 might be the D (5 bases). V was trimmed by 6 bases and J by 5 bases, leaving 14 bases between them. Germline V gene sequence: CDR1 MGHRA, CDR2 YSYEKL. This CDR3 spans 14 amino acids.

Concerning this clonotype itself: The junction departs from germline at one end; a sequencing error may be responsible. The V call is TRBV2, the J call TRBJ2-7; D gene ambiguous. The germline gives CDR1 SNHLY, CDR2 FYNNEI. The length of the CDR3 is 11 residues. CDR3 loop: CASSNADERYF. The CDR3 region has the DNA TGTGCCAGCTCTAACGCGGACGAGCGGTACTTC.

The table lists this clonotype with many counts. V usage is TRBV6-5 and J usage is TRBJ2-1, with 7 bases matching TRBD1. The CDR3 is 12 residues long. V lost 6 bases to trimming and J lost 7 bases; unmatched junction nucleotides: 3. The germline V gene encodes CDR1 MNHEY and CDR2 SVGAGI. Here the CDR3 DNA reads TGTGCCAGCAGCTCGACAGGGAATGAGCAGTTCTTC. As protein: CASSSTGNEQFF.

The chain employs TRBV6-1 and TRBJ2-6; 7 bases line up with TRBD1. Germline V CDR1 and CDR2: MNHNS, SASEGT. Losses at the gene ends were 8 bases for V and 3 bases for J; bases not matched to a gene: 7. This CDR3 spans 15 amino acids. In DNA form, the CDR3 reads TGTGCCAGCCGGACAGGTGCGGGTGGGGCCAACGTCCTGACTTTC. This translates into CASRTGAGGANVLTF.

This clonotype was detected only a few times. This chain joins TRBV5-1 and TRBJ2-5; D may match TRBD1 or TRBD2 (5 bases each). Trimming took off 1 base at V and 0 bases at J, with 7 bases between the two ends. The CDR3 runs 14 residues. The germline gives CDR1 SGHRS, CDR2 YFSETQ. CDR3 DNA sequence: TGCGCCAGCAGCTTGATGGGACACCAAGAGACCCAGTACTTC. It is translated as CASSLMGHQETQYF.

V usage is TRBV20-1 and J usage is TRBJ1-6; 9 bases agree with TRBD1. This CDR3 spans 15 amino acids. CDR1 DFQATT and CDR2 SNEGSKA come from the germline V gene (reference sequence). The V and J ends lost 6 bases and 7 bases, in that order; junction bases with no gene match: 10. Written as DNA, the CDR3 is TGCAGTGCCACCGGGACAGGGATTCTCAATTCACCCCTCCACTTT. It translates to CSATGTGILNSPLHF.